The present entry profiles one TCR beta chain with its context. Other DNA sequences in the same sample also yield this CDR3. The data stem from a study of shared clonotypes between healthy human individuals. This CDR3 is built from 17 residues. The J segment lost 4 bases and the V segment lost 4 bases, leaving 8 bases of the junction unmatched. Looked up from germline, CDR1 is SGHRS and CDR2 is YFSETQ. Data came from immunoSEQ multiplex PCR; TCRdb stores just in-frame clones and leaves some out. The data hold 2 million to 2.5 million clones, with about 92% observed a single time. The gene calls are TRBV5-1 and TRBJ2-5; 15 bases are shared with TRBD2. The sequenced sample was naive CD4+ T cells from PBMCs. This sample's subset: CD45RA+ positively selected. The sequence was obtained from a man aged 18-30 years in good health. Some clones in this sample may be carry-over from other donors' samples. The CDR3 loop is CASSLGLAGGVGETQYF. The CDR3 DNA is TGCGCCAGCAGCCTGGGACTAGCGGGAGGTGTTGGAGAGACCCAGTACTTC.